This TCR beta chain appears in the sequencing data of a study of radiotherapy plus CTLA-4 blockade in lung cancer (dated by TCRdb to 2017 to 2018). Regarding the study in general: Objective responses were observed in 15% to 20% of enrolled patients, and disease control was achieved in roughly 30%. The paper as a whole reports these results and caveats: TCR clones derived from tumors expanded in peripheral blood after treatment with radiotherapy and ipilimumab. Increased serum interferon-beta after radiation, together with early dynamic changes in blood T cell clones, were reported to be the strongest predictors of response.

Regarding this clone: Its antigen is not yet known. The record has no base qualities; no much larger clone is one base away.

The protocol used for the library was the immunoSEQ multiplex PCR assay. What TCRdb holds here is the immuneACCESS table cut down to in-frame rearrangements. Part of the clones is not present; checked against another copy, under half of the missing clones reflect an unresolved V gene, and the others are unexplained. The sample data list some 51,000 clones, and around 79% of these were observed just once. 8.5% of the sample belongs to the ten largest clones. The CDR3 goes from the cysteine to the phenylalanine over 16 residues. Only CDR3 DNA remains: 48 bases, in frame from the first base. CDR1 and CDR2 are drawn from the germline V gene: SGHRS, YFSETQ. V is pared back by 4 bases and J by 2 bases, with 16 bases lying between the germline termini. The study tested focal radiation therapy combined with CTLA-4 blockade (ipilimumab) in patients with chemo-refractory metastatic non-small-cell lung cancer.

This sequence originates from a human donor with non-small cell lung cancer who had a complete response to radiotherapy plus ipilimumab. The rearrangement combines TRBV5-1 with TRBJ1-3, and TRBD1 may be the D gene, going by 6 matching bases. The material was peripheral blood, obtained from a patient treated with radiotherapy plus ipilimumab. The CDR3 protein is CASSGGQFQTGNTIYF. Read as DNA, the sequence is TGCGCCAGCAGCGGAGGACAGTTTCAAACTGGAAACACCATATATTTT.